The TCR beta chain under discussion was sequenced for a study of blood T cell repertoires in COVID-19. Generated by immunoSEQ multiplex PCR, the TCRdb table keeps only in-frame clones and is missing some. The top ten clones hold roughly 6.8% of a sample with under 350,000 clones, roughly 90% of them seen once. V was pared by 7 bases and J by 4 bases, with 13 bases between. This CDR3 comprises 13 residues. The V gene's germline CDR1 is LGHDT and CDR2 YNNKEL (reference sequence). V usage is TRBV3-1 (or the pseudogene TRBV3-2) and J usage is TRBJ2-5; D possibly corresponds to TRBD2 (6 bases). This TCR was recovered from a woman in her twenties or thirties with COVID-19, enrolled during active disease. The specimen was peripheral blood. The CDR3 loop is CASTGGWGETQYF. The CDR3 DNA reads as TGTGCCAGCACTGGGGGGTGGGGAGAGACCCAGTACTTC.